This TCR beta chain was identified during a study of blood T cell repertoires in COVID-19. Overall study context: COVID-19 samples from acute and convalescent phases originated in the United States, Italy and Spain.

Patients in Seattle were enrolled during active infection, then followed longitudinally. Original handling: Researchers report that nucleated cell counts were estimated from reference gene primer amplification. Here immunoSEQ multiplex PCR was the method, and the copy in TCRdb shows in-frame clones only, minus some. That table supplies the V and J calls and clone size; D and trimming were determined from the DNA. The table has under 400,000 clones, roughly 90% seen once; the top ten hold roughly 2.9%. Trimming removed 2 bases at V and 5 bases at J, with 10 bases between. CDR3 length: 13 residues. Germline V lookup: CDR1 KGHSH, CDR2 LQKENI.

The sequence was obtained from a woman in her 30s with COVID-19, enrolled during active disease. The sample taken for sequencing was peripheral blood. The V call is TRBV18, the J call TRBJ2-7, with a weak D call TRBD1 (5 bases). CDR3 bases: TGTGCCAGCTCACCAGCAATAGGGGACGAGCAGTACTTC. Translating it yields CASSPAIGDEQYF.